This entry is about one T cell receptor beta chain. Its antigen is currently unknown. In the PCR, 60 Vbeta and 13 Jbeta primers were used. TCRdb's table, derived via immunoSEQ multiplex PCR, lists solely in-frame clones and lacks some. The sample consists of over 35,000 clones, approximately 63% of them appearing once. This specimen comes from a study of cytomegalovirus exposure and HLA in healthy donors. Regarding donors, all were healthy bone marrow donors. Whole-study results and caveats: One cluster of highly shared sequence variants probably arose as a sequencing artifact. Reports state that TCR beta sequences accurately predicted most subjects' HLA-A and HLA-B alleles. Common viral pathogens seemed to be connected with several of the most significant clusters, according to a later analysis.

Per germline, CDR1 MGHRA and CDR2 YSYEKL. V was shortened by 5 bases and J by 0 bases, with 19 bases between the two germline ends. The CDR3 is 17 amino acids. The chain couples TRBV4-1 to TRBJ2-5; D unresolved. The sequenced material came from PBMCs. This receptor was obtained from a man aged 35 to 55 in good health and CMV-seronegative. This CDR3 is CASSSTPGRPDQETQYF. The CDR3 bases are TGCGCCAGCAGCTCCACCCCGGGTCGGCCGGACCAAGAGACCCAGTACTTC.